The present T cell receptor beta chain was sequenced within a study of T cells in Graves' hyperthyroidism and ophthalmopathy. Whole-study results and caveats: Ophthalmopathy cases were set apart from stable hyperthyroidism by a 13 V-J model. Most thyroid clonotypes expanded above 0.001 were also detected in blood.

Exclusion criteria comprised uncontrolled infection, other autoimmune disease, pregnancy or lactation. Out of approximately 10 ml of fresh peripheral blood came the PBMCs. This CDR3 comprises 18 residues. Germline values: CDR1 SGDLS, CDR2 YYNGEE. Trimming took 4 bases from V and 0 from J, leaving 22 bases between them. RNA transcripts provided the source from which TCR beta CDR3 regions were amplified. Researchers ran a first-round RT-PCR on the TCR CDR3 using the HTBI primer set. Each CDR3 protein is one row after TCRdb ran MiXCR on the multiplex PCR reads. The sample holds 500,000 to 600,000 distinct CDR3 sequences; about 20% are singletons and the top ten take approximately 48%. This clonotype came up a few times. Its matching antigen is unknown.

Sequencing was carried out using blood. The chain recombines TRBV9 with TRBJ1-2; D is unclear. The clonotype comes from a man aged 40-50 years with Graves' ophthalmopathy. Written as DNA, the CDR3 is TGTGCCAGCAGCCCGGGGTCCGGGGTGCCGAATCCTAACTATGGCTACACCTTC. Amino acids: CASSPGSGVPNPNYGYTF.